This record covers a single T cell receptor (beta chain). Its antigen is still unknown. The junction does not match germline at one end; this may be a read error. This entry comes from a study of blood T cells in healthy people across ages (dated by TCRdb to the mid-2010s). Broadly, across the study: In model experiments, template switching captured about one uniquely barcoded TCR beta cDNA molecule for every two T cells. To avoid experimental bias, donors of different ages were spread randomly across the sequencing lanes. Using the same blood draw, the study looked at two additional independent replicas of 1 million unique cDNA reads for two donors, one aged 18 to 29 and the other aged 80 or older. The donors were divided into four age groups: young (average approximately 16 years), middle-aged (about 39), aged (around 59) and long-lived (roughly 88). The study measured age-related changes in TCR beta repertoire diversity using deep sequencing normalized with unique cDNA molecular identifiers. On the study overall, not on this receptor specifically: Observed TCR beta diversity correlated strongly with the percentage of naive T cells measured by flow cytometry. Since profiling was done on bulk unsorted PBMCs, naive and antigen-experienced compartments could not be conclusively compared. Because donor CMV infection status was unknown, age-related changes in expanded clonotypes were potentially confounded. The long-lived group showed more naive CD4+ T cells, fewer expanded clones and increased TCR diversity than the aged group, suggesting age selection. Observed TCR beta diversity per million T cells fell roughly linearly with age, and a significant reduction was already apparent by age around 44. Total diversity estimates from one million sequenced T cells were considered lower bounds and underestimates.

The library came from 5' RACE. A second PCR of 7 to 11 cycles was performed with a sample-barcoded 5' primer and a J-beta primer mix. Each TCR beta cDNA molecule received a unique molecular identifier from a template-switch 5' adaptor carrying 12 random nucleotides. Each sample yielded at least 3 million CDR3-containing paired-end reads. The Mint cDNA synthesis kit, primed by a TRBC-specific oligonucleotide, was used to synthesize first-strand cDNA from all RNA. All cDNA was treated with uracil-DNA glycosylase and then went through a first 18-cycle PCR with the universal primers M1SS and BC2_uni_R. In the authors' own workflow: For normalization, 1 million high-quality reads, each with a distinct molecular identifier, were randomly selected from each sample. Reads with shared molecular identifiers were discarded instead of being binned into consensus sequences. CDR3 identification, clonotype clustering and error correction used MiTCR with a Q25 quality threshold and the strictest error-elimination algorithm. Lower-bound total TCR beta diversity was estimated with a nonparametric unseen species model using Euler transformation. TCRdb applied fastp at Q25 and MiXCR to the public reads, then kept only in-frame beta chains. One record per CDR3 amino acid sequence lists the most common genes and DNA. The V and J calls reflect TCRdb's pipeline rather than the authors' work. Counted in this sample were approximately 2,000,000 distinct CDR3 sequences; about 39% of them appeared once. Roughly 23% of the sample is taken by the ten largest.

Systemically healthy Caucasian individuals from Russia, around 38 in total and aged about 6 to 100 years, were included as donors. Each donor gave roughly 9 milliliters of peripheral blood, drawn into EDTA-treated Vacutainer tubes. Ficoll-Paque density-gradient centrifugation was used to isolate PBMCs, with at least 6.5 million per sample. Total RNA was extracted from PBMCs with Trizol reagent, with at least 5.5 micrograms obtained per sample. For every donor, an aliquot of PBMCs went through flow cytometry to measure the percentages of naive CD45RAhigh/CD27high T cells. The CDR3 contains 16 residues, cysteine and phenylalanine counted. Only the CDR3 DNA is retained, 48 bases long and in frame from the first base. The germline V gene encodes CDR1 ENHRY and CDR2 SYGVKD.

The chain is made from TRBV10-3 and TRBJ2-3, with no confident D gene call. The source is a human donor in good health. Sequencing was done on a sample of blood. The DNA sequence is as follows: TGTGCCGTCAGTGATAAGGGCACTACGGACCCAGATACGCAGTATTTT. The translation is CAVSDKGTTDPDTQYF.